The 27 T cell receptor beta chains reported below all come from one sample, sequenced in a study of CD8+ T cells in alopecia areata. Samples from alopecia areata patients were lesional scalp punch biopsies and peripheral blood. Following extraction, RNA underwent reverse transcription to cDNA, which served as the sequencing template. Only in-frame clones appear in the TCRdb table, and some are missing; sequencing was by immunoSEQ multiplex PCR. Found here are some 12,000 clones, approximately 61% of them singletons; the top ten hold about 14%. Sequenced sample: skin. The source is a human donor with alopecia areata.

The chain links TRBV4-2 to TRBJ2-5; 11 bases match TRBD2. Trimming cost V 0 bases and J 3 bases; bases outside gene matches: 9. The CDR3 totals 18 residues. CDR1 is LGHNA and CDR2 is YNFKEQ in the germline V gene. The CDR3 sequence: CASSQDLRSSGGKETQYF. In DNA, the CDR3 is TGTGCCAGCAGCCAAGATCTTAGATCTAGCGGGGGGAAAGAGACCCAGTACTTC.

The CDR3 nucleotides read TGCAGTGGTGTAGCCAAAAACATTCAGTACTTC. Its protein product is CSGVAKNIQYF. The chain couples TRBV20-1 to TRBJ2-4; D gene ambiguous. The germline gives CDR1 DFQATT, CDR2 SNEGSKA (reference sequence). CDR3 length equals 11 residues. Trimming stripped 7 bases from V and 0 bases from J, with 4 bases between.

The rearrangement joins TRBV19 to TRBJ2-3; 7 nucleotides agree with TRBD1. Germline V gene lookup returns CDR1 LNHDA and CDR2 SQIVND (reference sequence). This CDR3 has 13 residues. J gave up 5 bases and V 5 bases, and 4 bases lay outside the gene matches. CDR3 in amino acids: CASSETGRDTQYF. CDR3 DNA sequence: TGTGCCAGTAGTGAGACAGGGAGAGATACGCAGTATTTT.

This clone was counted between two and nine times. This chain's CDR3 is CASSWDTNTEAFF. In DNA form, the CDR3 reads TGTGCCAGTAGTTGGGACACGAACACTGAAGCTTTCTTT. The chain recombines TRBV19 with TRBJ1-1; perhaps TRBD1 as D (6 bases). V gave up 5 bases and J gave up 1 base, with 8 bases separating them. This CDR3 is 13 amino acids long. Germline lookup yields CDR1 LNHDA and CDR2 SQIVND (reference sequence).

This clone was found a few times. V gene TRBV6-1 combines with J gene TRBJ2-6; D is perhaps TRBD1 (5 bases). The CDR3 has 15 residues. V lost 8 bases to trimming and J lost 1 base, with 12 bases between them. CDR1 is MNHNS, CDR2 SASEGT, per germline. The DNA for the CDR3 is TGTGCCAGCGTGGCAGGGCCGTCTGGGGCCAACGTCCTGACTTTC. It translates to CASVAGPSGANVLTF.

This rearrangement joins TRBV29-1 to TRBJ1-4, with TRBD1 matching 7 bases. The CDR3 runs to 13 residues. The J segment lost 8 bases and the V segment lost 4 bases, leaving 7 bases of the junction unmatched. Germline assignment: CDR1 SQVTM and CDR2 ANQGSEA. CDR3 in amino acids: CSVGQGLSEKLFF. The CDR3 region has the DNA TGCAGCGTTGGACAGGGTTTAAGCGAAAAACTGTTTTTT.

The CDR3 here is CASSLEAPYEQYF. The DNA for the CDR3 is TGCGCCAGCAGCCTGGAGGCACCCTACGAGCAGTACTTC. The chain carries TRBV5-1 and TRBJ2-7, with a weak D call TRBD2 (5 bases). In germline, CDR1 is SGHRS, CDR2 YFSETQ. The CDR3 spans 13 residues. V shed 4 bases and J shed 2 bases, with 10 bases lying between them.

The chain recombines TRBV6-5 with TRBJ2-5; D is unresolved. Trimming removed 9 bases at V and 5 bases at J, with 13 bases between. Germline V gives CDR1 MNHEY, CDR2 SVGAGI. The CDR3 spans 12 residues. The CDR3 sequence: CASKAIGETQYF. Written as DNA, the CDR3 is TGTGCCAGTAAGGCTATTGGGGAGACCCAGTACTTC.

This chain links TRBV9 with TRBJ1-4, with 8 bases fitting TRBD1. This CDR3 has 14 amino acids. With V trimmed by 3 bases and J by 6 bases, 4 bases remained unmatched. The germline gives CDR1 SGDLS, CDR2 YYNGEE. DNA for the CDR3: TGTGCCAGCAGCGCAGGGGGCCTGTATGAAAAACTGTTTTTT. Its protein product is CASSAGGLYEKLFF.

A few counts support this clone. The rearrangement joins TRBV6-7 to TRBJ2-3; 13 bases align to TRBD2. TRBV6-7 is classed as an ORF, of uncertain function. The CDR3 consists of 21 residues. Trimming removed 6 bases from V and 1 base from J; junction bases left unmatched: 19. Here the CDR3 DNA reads TGTGCCAGCAGGCTAAAAAGACTAGCGGGGGGCACCCACCGACGCACAGATACGCAGTATTTT. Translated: CASRLKRLAGGTHRRTDTQYF.

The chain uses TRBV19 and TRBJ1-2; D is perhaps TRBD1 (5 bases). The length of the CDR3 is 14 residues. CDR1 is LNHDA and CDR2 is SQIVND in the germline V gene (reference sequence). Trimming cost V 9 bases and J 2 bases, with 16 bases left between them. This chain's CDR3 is CASLRRGTNYGYTF. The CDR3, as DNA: TGTGCCAGCCTTCGAAGGGGCACGAACTATGGCTACACCTTC.

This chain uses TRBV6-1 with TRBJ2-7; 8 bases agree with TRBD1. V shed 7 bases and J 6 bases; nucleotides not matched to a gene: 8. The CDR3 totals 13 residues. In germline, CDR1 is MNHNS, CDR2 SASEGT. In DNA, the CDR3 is TGTGCCAGCAATGGACAGGGAATAAGCGAGCAGTACTTC. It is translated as CASNGQGISEQYF.

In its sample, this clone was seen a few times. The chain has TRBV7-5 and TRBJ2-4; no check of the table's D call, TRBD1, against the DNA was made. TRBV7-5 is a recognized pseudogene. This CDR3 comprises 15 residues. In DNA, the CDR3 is TGTGCCAGCACCCAGACAGCACTAGCCAAAAACATTCAGTACTTC. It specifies CASTQTALAKNIQYF.

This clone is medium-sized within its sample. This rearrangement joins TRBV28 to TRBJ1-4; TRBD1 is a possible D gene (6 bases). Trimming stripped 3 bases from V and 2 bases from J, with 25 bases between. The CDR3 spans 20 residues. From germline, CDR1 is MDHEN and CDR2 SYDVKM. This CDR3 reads CASSFLVQGFGLTTNEKLFF. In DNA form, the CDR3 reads TGTGCCAGCAGTTTCCTTGTACAGGGTTTTGGGCTAACGACTAATGAAAAACTGTTTTTT.

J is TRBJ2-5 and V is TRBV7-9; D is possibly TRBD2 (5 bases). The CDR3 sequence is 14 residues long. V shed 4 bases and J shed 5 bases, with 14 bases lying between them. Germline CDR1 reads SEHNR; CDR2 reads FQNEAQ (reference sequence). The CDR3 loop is CASSSARGRETQYF. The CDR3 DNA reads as TGTGCCAGCAGCTCGGCCCGCGGGCGGGAGACCCAGTACTTC. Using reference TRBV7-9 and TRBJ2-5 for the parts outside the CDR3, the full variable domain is DTGVSQNPRHKITKRGQNVTFRCDPISEHNRLYWYRQTLGQGPEFLTYFQNEAQLEKSRLLSDRFSAERPKGSFSTLEIQRTEQGDSAMYLCASSSARGRETQYFGPGTRLLVL.

DNA for the CDR3: TGTGCCAGCAGCGCACTGTACGAGCAGTACTTC. This sequence encodes CASSALYEQYF. The chain joins TRBV14 to TRBJ2-7; D remains ambiguous. Germline V gives CDR1 SGHDN, CDR2 FVKESK. The CDR3 has 11 residues. V lost 5 bases, J lost 4 bases, and 6 bases lay in between.

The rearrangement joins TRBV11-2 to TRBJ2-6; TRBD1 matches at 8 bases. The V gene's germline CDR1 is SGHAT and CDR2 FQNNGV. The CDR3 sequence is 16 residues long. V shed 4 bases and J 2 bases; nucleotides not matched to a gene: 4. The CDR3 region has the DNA TGTGCCAGCAGCTCGAGCAGGGGGCCTGGGGCCAACGTCCTGACTTTC. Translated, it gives CASSSSRGPGANVLTF.

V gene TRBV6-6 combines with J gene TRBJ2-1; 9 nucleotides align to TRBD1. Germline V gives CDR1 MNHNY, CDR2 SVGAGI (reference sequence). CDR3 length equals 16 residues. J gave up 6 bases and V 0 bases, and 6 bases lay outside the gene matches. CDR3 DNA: TGTGCCAGCAGTTACTCGACAGGACAGGGGCTCAATGAGCAGTTCTTC. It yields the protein CASSYSTGQGLNEQFF.

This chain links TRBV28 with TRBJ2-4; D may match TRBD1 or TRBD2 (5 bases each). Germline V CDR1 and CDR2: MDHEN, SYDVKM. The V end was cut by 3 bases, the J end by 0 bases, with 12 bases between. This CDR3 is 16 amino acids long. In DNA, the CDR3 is TGTGCCAGCAGTTTTAAGGGGAGACTAGCCAAAAACATTCAGTACTTC. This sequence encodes CASSFKGRLAKNIQYF.

CDR3 in amino acids: CASSIASGRWQFF. The CDR3 DNA follows: TGTGCCAGCAGCATCGCCAGCGGGAGGTGGCAGTTCTTC. The chain couples TRBV7-2 to TRBJ2-1; 9 bases fit TRBD2. J lost 12 bases, V lost 5 bases, and 8 bases had no gene match. CDR3 length: 13 residues. Germline V CDR1 and CDR2: SGHTA, FQGNSA.

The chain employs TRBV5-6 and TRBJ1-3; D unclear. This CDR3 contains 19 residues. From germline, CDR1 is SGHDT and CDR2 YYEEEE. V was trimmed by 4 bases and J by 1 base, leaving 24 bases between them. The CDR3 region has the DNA TGTGCCAGCAGCCTTAGCGCCTCGAGGCGAGCGGGGTCTGGAAACACCATATATTTT. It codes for CASSLSASRRAGSGNTIYF. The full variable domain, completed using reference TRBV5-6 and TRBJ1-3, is DAGVTQSPTHLIKTRGQQVTLRCSPKSGHDTVSWYQQALGQGPQFIFQYYEEEERQRGNFPDRFSGHQFPNYSSELNVNALLLGDSALYLCASSLSASRRAGSGNTIYFGEGSWLTVV.

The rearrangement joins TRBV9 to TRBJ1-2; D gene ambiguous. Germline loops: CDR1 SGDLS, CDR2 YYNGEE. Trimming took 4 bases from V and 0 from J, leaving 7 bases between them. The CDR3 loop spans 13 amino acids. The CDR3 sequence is CASSPYPNYGYTF. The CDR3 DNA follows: TGTGCCAGCAGCCCTTATCCTAACTATGGCTACACCTTC.

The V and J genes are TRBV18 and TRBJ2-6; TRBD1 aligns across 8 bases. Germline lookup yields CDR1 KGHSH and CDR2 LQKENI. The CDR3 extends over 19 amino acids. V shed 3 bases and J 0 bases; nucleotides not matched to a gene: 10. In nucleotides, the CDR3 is TGTGCCAGCTCACCCCGAGGGACAGGAATTAGCTCTGGGGCCAACGTCCTGACTTTC. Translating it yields CASSPRGTGISSGANVLTF.

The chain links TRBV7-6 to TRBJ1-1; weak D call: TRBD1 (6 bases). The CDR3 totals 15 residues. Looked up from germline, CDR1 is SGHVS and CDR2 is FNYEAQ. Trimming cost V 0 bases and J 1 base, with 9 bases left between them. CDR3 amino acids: CASSLAPGANTEAFF. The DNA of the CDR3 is TGTGCCAGCAGCTTAGCCCCGGGGGCGAACACTGAAGCTTTCTTT.

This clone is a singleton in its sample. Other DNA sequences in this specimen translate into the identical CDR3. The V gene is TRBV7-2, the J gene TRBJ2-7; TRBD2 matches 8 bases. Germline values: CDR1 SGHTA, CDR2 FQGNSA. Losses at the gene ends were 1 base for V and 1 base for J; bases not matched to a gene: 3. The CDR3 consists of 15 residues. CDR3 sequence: CASSLVAGGSYEQYF. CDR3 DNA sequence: TGTGCCAGCAGCTTAGTCGCGGGAGGTTCCTACGAGCAGTACTTC.

CDR3 residues: CASSTHPGGQYF. CDR3 nucleotide sequence: TGCGCCAGCAGCACTCACCCGGGGGGGCAGTACTTC. The chain recombines TRBV4-1 with TRBJ2-5, with 8 positions matching TRBD2. CDR1 is MGHRA, CDR2 YSYEKL, per germline. CDR3 length: 12 residues. V trimming: 5 bases; J trimming: 11 bases; junction bases outside the gene matches: 7.

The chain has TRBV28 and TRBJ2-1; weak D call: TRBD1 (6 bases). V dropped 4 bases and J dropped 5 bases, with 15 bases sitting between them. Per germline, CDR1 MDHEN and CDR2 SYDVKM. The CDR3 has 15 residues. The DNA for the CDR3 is TGTGCCAGCAGTTCCCCCGGGACACTTCACAATGAGCAGTTCTTC. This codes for CASSSPGTLHNEQFF.